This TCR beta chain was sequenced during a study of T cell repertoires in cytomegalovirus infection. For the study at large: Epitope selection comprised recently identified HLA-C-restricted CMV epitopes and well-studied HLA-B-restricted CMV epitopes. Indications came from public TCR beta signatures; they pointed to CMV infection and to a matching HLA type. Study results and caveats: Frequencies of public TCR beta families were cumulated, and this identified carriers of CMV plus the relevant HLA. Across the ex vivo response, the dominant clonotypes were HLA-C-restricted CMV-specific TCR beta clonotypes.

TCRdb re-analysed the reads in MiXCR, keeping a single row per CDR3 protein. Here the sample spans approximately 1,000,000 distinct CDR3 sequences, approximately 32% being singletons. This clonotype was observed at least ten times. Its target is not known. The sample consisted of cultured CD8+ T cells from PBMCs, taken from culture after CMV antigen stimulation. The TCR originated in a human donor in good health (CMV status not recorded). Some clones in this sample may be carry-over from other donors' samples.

In DNA form, the CDR3 reads TGTGCCAGCAGCCGGGATGAGCAGTTCTTC. The encoded protein is CASSRDEQFF. This chain joins TRBV7-9 and TRBJ2-1; D gene ambiguous. The CDR3 runs to 10 residues. Per the germline V gene, CDR1 is SEHNR and CDR2 is FQNEAQ (reference sequence). Trimming left V 5 bases short and J 8 bases short, with 4 bases between. Full variable domain (remainder filled in from reference TRBV7-9 and TRBJ2-1): DTGVSQNPRHKITKRGQNVTFRCDPISEHNRLYWYRQTLGQGPEFLTYFQNEAQLEKSRLLSDRFSAERPKGSFSTLEIQRTEQGDSAMYLCASSRDEQFFGPGTRLTVL.